These 18 T cell receptor beta chains originate from one sample sequenced in a study of T-cell memory formation after mild COVID-19. In TCRdb, the 5' RACE reads were re-called with MiXCR into one record per CDR3 protein. The sample yields tens of thousands of distinct CDR3 sequences, roughly 15% seen once. Sequences were obtained from PBMCs or a T cell subset sorted from them (not recorded which). These receptors were obtained from a man between 18 and 29 years old who had mild COVID-19 (a few samples of this study predate the infection). Cell type and time point are not known.

This clonotype was picked up many times. The chain uses TRBV5-1 and TRBJ2-1; D is possibly TRBD2 (6 bases). Germline V gene data show CDR1 as SGHRS and CDR2 as YFSETQ. V lost 7 bases and J 7 bases, leaving 21 bases between the germline ends. The CDR3 totals 15 residues. The CDR3 DNA follows: TGCGCCAGCCTATCGGGGGAGTTCAGCGATAATGAGCAGTTCTTC. Amino acids: CASLSGEFSDNEQFF.

The V gene is TRBV20-1, the J gene TRBJ2-2; D unclear. V was cut by 1 base and J by 0 bases, with 9 bases left in between. The germline V gene has CDR1 DFQATT and CDR2 SNEGSKA (reference sequence). The CDR3 contains 15 residues. Here the CDR3 DNA reads TGCAGTGCTAGAGGGCCTTTCGCGAACACCGGGGAGCTGTTTTTT. It is translated as CSARGPFANTGELFF.

The chain is built from TRBV23-1 and TRBJ2-3; 10 bases agree with TRBD2. TRBV23-1 is marked as an open reading frame, function uncertain. The J segment lost 6 bases and the V segment lost 5 bases, leaving 8 bases of the junction unmatched. The CDR3 covers 15 residues. In DNA form, the CDR3 reads TGCGCCAGCAGTACTAGCGGGGAGCCGATGGATACGCAGTATTTT. Its protein is CASSTSGEPMDTQYF.

This clonotype has only a few counts. This chain links TRBV6-5 with TRBJ2-2; 11 bases match TRBD1. V shed 2 bases and J 4 bases; nucleotides not matched to a gene: 0. Per germline, CDR1 MNHEY and CDR2 SVGAGI. The CDR3 runs to 15 residues. CDR3 loop: CASSYGTGGTGELFF. In DNA, the CDR3 is TGTGCCAGCAGTTACGGGACAGGGGGCACCGGGGAGCTGTTTTTT.

Many counts were recorded for this clonotype. The rearrangement uses TRBV12-3 or TRBV12-4 and TRBJ1-1; no definite D call. Trimming removed 3 bases at V and 5 bases at J, with 7 bases between. The CDR3 runs to 12 residues. CDR3 loop: CASSFLGTEAFF. DNA of the CDR3: TGTGCCAGCAGTTTTTTGGGAACTGAAGCTTTCTTT.

This sequence joins TRBV12-3 or TRBV12-4 and TRBJ2-1, with 8 bases identical to TRBD2. Trimming cost V 6 bases and J 8 bases; bases outside gene matches: 15. CDR3 length: 16 amino acids. CDR3 nucleotides: TGTGCCAGCAGCATAGCAGGGCGGGGGGCGCGGGATGAGCAGTTCTTC. Amino acid sequence: CASSIAGRGARDEQFF.

The V and J genes are TRBV28 and TRBJ2-7; D ambiguous. CDR1 is MDHEN and CDR2 is SYDVKM in the germline V gene. There are 16 residues in the CDR3. V was cut by 4 bases and J by 0 bases, with 16 bases left in between. The CDR3 nucleotides read TGTGCCAGCAGTTCCCATCGTGGGCCCAGCTCCTACGAGCAGTACGTC. Protein: CASSSHRGPSSYEQYV.

V is TRBV5-1 and J is TRBJ1-1; TRBD1 matches at 9 bases. Germline lookup yields CDR1 SGHRS and CDR2 YFSETQ. Losses at the gene ends were 4 bases for V and 4 bases for J; bases not matched to a gene: 8. The CDR3 consists of 15 residues. The CDR3 sequence is CASSNGQGSGTEAFF. Written as DNA, the CDR3 is TGCGCCAGCAGCAACGGACAGGGGTCGGGCACTGAAGCTTTCTTT.

This clonotype was picked up a small number of times. The V and J genes are TRBV10-2 and TRBJ2-7; 10 nucleotides line up with TRBD2. J gave up 4 bases and V 5 bases, and 11 bases lay outside the gene matches. CDR3 length equals 16 residues. The germline V gene has CDR1 WSHSY and CDR2 SAAADI. The CDR3 coding sequence is TGCGCCAGCAGTCGGGGGACGGCTAGCGGGGGTTACGAGCAGTACTTC. This translates into CASSRGTASGGYEQYF.

This rearrangement joins TRBV7-6 to TRBJ1-6, with 11 bases matching TRBD1. The CDR3 has 16 amino acids. Germline assignment: CDR1 SGHVS and CDR2 FNYEAQ. V shed 8 bases and J 7 bases; nucleotides not matched to a gene: 10. The CDR3 DNA reads as TGTGCCAGCTCCGAATGGGGGACAGGGGGAAATTCACCCCTCCACTTT. Residues: CASSEWGTGGNSPLHF.

The table lists this clonotype with many counts. The gene calls are TRBV4-1 and TRBJ1-5; D gene unclear. This CDR3 contains 15 residues. The V and J ends lost 0 bases and 1 base respectively, with 7 bases between them. The V gene's germline CDR1 is MGHRA and CDR2 YSYEKL. The CDR3: CASSQDMGSNQPQHF. The CDR3 DNA is TGCGCCAGCAGCCAAGATATGGGGAGCAATCAGCCCCAGCATTTT.

This clonotype has at least ten counts. The chain couples TRBV7-9 to TRBJ2-3, with D hard to call. The CDR3 length is 14 residues. Germline assignment: CDR1 SEHNR and CDR2 FQNEAQ (reference sequence). V lost 4 bases and J lost 0, with 8 bases in between. In nucleotides, the CDR3 is TGTGCCAGCAGCTCGACACCTAGCACAGATACGCAGTATTTT. Residues: CASSSTPSTDTQYF.

This chain connects TRBV4-3 to TRBJ2-5; D gene unclear. The CDR3 contains 15 residues. The germline V gene has CDR1 LGHNA and CDR2 YSLEER. V lost 0 bases to trimming and J lost 2 bases, with 10 bases between them. The DNA for the CDR3 is TGCGCCAGCAGCCAAGATCACCCAAGTCAAGAGACCCAGTACTTC. It yields the protein CASSQDHPSQETQYF.

The CDR3 loop reads CASSWSTGELFF. The CDR3 DNA follows: TGTGCCAGCAGCTGGAGCACCGGGGAGCTGTTTTTT. The chain recombines TRBV7-9 with TRBJ2-2; no definite D call. The germline V gene has CDR1 SEHNR and CDR2 FQNEAQ (reference sequence). This CDR3 has 12 amino acids. Trimming removed 4 bases from V and 4 bases from J, with 4 bases in between. The full variable domain, with the rest looked up from reference TRBV7-9 and TRBJ2-2, is DTGVSQNPRHKITKRGQNVTFRCDPISEHNRLYWYRQTLGQGPEFLTYFQNEAQLEKSRLLSDRFSAERPKGSFSTLEIQRTEQGDSAMYLCASSWSTGELFFGEGSRLTVL.

This clonotype was seen a handful of times. V usage is TRBV9 and J usage is TRBJ2-1, with D unresolved. The CDR3 runs to 12 residues. Trimming took off 4 bases at V and 3 bases at J, with 5 bases between the two ends. Germline-derived CDR1 and CDR2 are SGDLS and YYNGEE. CDR3 in DNA: TGTGCCAGCAGCCCCGACTACAATGAGCAGTTCTTC. Translating it yields CASSPDYNEQFF. Combining the CDR3 with reference TRBV9 and TRBJ2-1 gives the whole variable domain DSGVTQTPKHLITATGQRVTLRCSPRSGDLSVYWYQQSLDQGLQFLIQYYNGEERAKGNILERFSAQQFPDLHSELNLSSLELGDSALYFCASSPDYNEQFFGPGTRLTVL.

This clonotype has only a few counts. V gene TRBV7-6 combines with J gene TRBJ2-3; unclear D gene. Per the germline V gene, CDR1 is SGHVS and CDR2 is FNYEAQ. The CDR3 is made up of 16 amino acids. V was trimmed by 1 base and J by 0 bases, leaving 11 bases between them. DNA of the CDR3: TGTGCCAGCAGCTTAGGAGGTGCCTCAAGCACAGATACGCAGTATTTT. Protein: CASSLGGASSTDTQYF.

The rearrangement uses TRBV18 and TRBJ1-2; D gene unclear. Trimming removed 6 bases from V and 4 bases from J, with 12 bases in between. Germline assignment: CDR1 KGHSH and CDR2 LQKENI. This CDR3 region has 13 residues. CDR3 residues: CASSPRSTYGYTF. CDR3 nucleotides: TGTGCCAGCTCCCCCAGGTCTACCTATGGCTACACCTTC.

This clonotype was detected only a few times. The J gene is TRBJ1-4, the V gene TRBV12-5; a possible D gene is TRBD1 (5 bases). Looked up from germline, CDR1 is LGHNT and CDR2 is FRNRAP. Trimming removed 3 bases at V and 4 bases at J, with 15 bases between. This CDR3 is 16 amino acids long. CDR3 sequence (DNA): TGTGCTAGTGGTTTCGTAGTGCGGGACGGTAATGAAAAACTGTTTTTT. Translating it yields CASGFVVRDGNEKLFF. The variable domain in full, with the rest retrieved from reference TRBV12-5 and TRBJ1-4, is DARVTQTPRHKVTEMGQEVTMRCQPILGHNTVFWYRQTMMQGLELLAYFRNRAPLDDSGMPKDRFSAEMPDATLATLKIQPSEPRDSAVYFCASGFVVRDGNEKLFFGSGTQLSVL.